This T cell receptor (beta chain) is drawn from a study of human T cells and chemical hapten exposure. The V end was cut by 1 base, the J end by 1 base, with 9 bases between. Germline CDR1 is SGHRS and CDR2 is YFSETQ. The CDR3 consists of 14 residues. Each CDR3 protein gets one entry after TCRdb re-called the RACE reads with MiXCR. The sample has around 110,000 distinct CDR3 sequences, roughly 12% seen once. Specified time point: patch test 1, 2 weeks after DPC sensitization. Treatment in this sample: therapeutic diphenylcyclopropenone sensitization with weekly scalp DPC. The receptor was derived from a woman aged 50 to 65 with alopecia areata. Some clones in this sample may be carry-over from other donors' samples. The sequences come from whole blood, collected in connection with sensitization to the hapten diphenylcyclopropenone (DPC). This sequence joins TRBV5-1 and TRBJ2-7; D is unresolved. The CDR3 region is CASSLSAISYEQYF. In DNA form, the CDR3 reads TGCGCCAGCAGCTTGTCGGCGATTTCCTACGAGCAGTACTTC.